These 31 T cell receptor beta chains originate from one sample sequenced in a study of blood T cell repertoires in COVID-19. The protocol was immunoSEQ multiplex PCR, while the TCRdb copy is restricted to in-frame clones and leaves out a portion. The data hold about 77,000 clones, with about 70% observed a single time. The material sequenced was peripheral blood. These receptors were obtained from a man in his sixties with acute or convalescent COVID-19.

The chain carries TRBV6-5 and TRBJ2-7; D is unresolved. Germline values: CDR1 MNHEY, CDR2 SVGAGI. The CDR3 extends over 13 amino acids. V dropped 4 bases and J dropped 3 bases, with 10 bases sitting between them. The CDR3 loop is CASSSPPVYEQYF. CDR3 in DNA: TGTGCCAGCAGTTCCCCCCCCGTCTACGAGCAGTACTTC.

This rearrangement joins TRBV6-2 or TRBV6-3 to TRBJ2-1, with TRBD2 identical over 9 bases. The length of the CDR3 is 14 residues. With 5 bases clipped from V and 4 bases from J, the junction kept 3 bases outside the gene matches. Germline CDR1 is MNHEY and CDR2 is SVGEGT. This CDR3 is CASSLAGTYNEQFF. The CDR3 region has the DNA TGTGCCAGCAGTCTAGCGGGGACGTACAATGAGCAGTTCTTC.

The V gene is TRBV4-1, the J gene TRBJ2-5; D unclear. This CDR3 has 13 residues. Looked up from germline, CDR1 is MGHRA and CDR2 is YSYEKL. V lost 0 bases and J lost 5, with 7 bases in between. The CDR3 bases are TGCGCCAGCAGCCAAGATAATAGCGAGACCCAGTACTTC. Its translation is CASSQDNSETQYF.

V usage is TRBV19 and J usage is TRBJ2-3; 7 nucleotides align to TRBD1. This CDR3 is 14 amino acids long. V shed 1 base and J 6 bases; nucleotides not matched to a gene: 4. Germline values: CDR1 LNHDA, CDR2 SQIVND (reference sequence). The CDR3 spells CASSIGQGQDTQYF. The CDR3 DNA sequence: TGTGCCAGTAGTATAGGACAGGGCCAGGATACGCAGTATTTT. Variable domain in full (rest from reference TRBV19 and TRBJ2-3): DGGITQSPKYLFRKEGQNVTLSCEQNLNHDAMYWYRQDPGQGLRLIYYSQIVNDFQKGDIAEGYSVSREKKESFPLTVTSAQKNPTAFYLCASSIGQGQDTQYFGPGTRLTVL.

The chain is built from TRBV20-1 and TRBJ2-2; 8 positions agree with TRBD1. The length of the CDR3 is 15 residues. The germline gives CDR1 DFQATT, CDR2 SNEGSKA (reference sequence). V was pared by 3 bases and J by 4 bases, with 7 bases of the junction left unmatched. CDR3 region: CSASLRGQPTGELFF. The CDR3 nucleotides are TGCAGTGCTAGTCTCAGGGGGCAGCCCACCGGGGAGCTGTTTTTT.

V gene TRBV2 combines with J gene TRBJ1-5; D not resolved. The germline V and J ends were trimmed by 1 base and 1 base, with 8 bases remaining between them. Germline values: CDR1 SNHLY, CDR2 FYNNEI. The CDR3 has 15 amino acids. The CDR3 region has the DNA TGTGCCAGCAGTGAAGAGGCCGGGAGCAATCAGCCCCAGCATTTT. Translation: CASSEEAGSNQPQHF.

This clone was observed a handful of times. The gene calls are TRBV19 and TRBJ2-7, with D possibly TRBD2 on 5 matching bases. The CDR3 sequence is 15 residues long. Germline CDR1 is LNHDA and CDR2 is SQIVND (reference sequence). V was shortened by 0 bases and J by 0 bases, with 9 bases between the two germline ends. CDR3 coding DNA: TGTGCCAGTAGTATAGATACGGGGAGCTCCTACGAGCAGTACTTC. It codes for CASSIDTGSSYEQYF.

J is TRBJ2-4 and V is TRBV6-1, with 9 bases lining up with TRBD1. CDR1 and CDR2 from the germline V gene are MNHNS and SASEGT. After removal of 4 bases from V and 2 bases from J, the junction contained 6 bases not matched to a gene. The CDR3 length is 16 residues. CDR3 nucleotide sequence: TGTGCCAGCAGTGGACAGGGGGTTGAGTCCAAAAACATTCAGTACTTC. Its translation: CASSGQGVESKNIQYF.

This clone was detected once. The V and J genes are TRBV2 and TRBJ2-7, with 9 positions matching TRBD1. This CDR3 is 14 amino acids long. The V and J ends lost 8 bases and 2 bases, in that order; junction bases with no gene match: 7. The germline gives CDR1 SNHLY, CDR2 FYNNEI. The DNA of the CDR3 is TGTGCCAGCGCCGACAGGGACAGGGCCTACGAGCAGTACTTC. This codes for CASADRDRAYEQYF.

This chain connects TRBV15 to TRBJ2-7; 10 bases map to TRBD2. CDR3 length: 15 residues. The V and J ends lost 0 bases and 4 bases, in that order; junction bases with no gene match: 3. Germline V gives CDR1 LNHNV, CDR2 YYDKDF (reference sequence). The CDR3 is CATSRERTSGYEQYF. CDR3 in DNA: TGTGCCACCAGCAGAGAGAGGACTAGCGGTTACGAGCAGTACTTC.

Comment on this clone: The sample contains more than one DNA sequence encoding this CDR3. J is TRBJ2-3 and V is TRBV14; weak D call: TRBD1 (6 bases). Per the germline V gene, CDR1 is SGHDN and CDR2 is FVKESK. CDR3 length: 14 amino acids. V lost 4 bases to trimming and J lost 2 bases, with 10 bases between them. CDR3 in amino acids: CASSPGQSTDTQYF. The CDR3 coding sequence is TGTGCCAGCAGCCCCGGACAGTCCACAGATACGCAGTATTTT.

This sequence joins TRBV19 and TRBJ2-1; D remains unclear. With 6 bases removed from V and 5 bases from J, the gap between germline ends came to 8 bases. CDR1 is LNHDA and CDR2 is SQIVND in the germline V gene (reference sequence). There are 12 residues in the CDR3. The CDR3 loop is CASRAIDNEQFF. CDR3 bases: TGTGCCAGTAGAGCTATAGACAATGAGCAGTTCTTC. Looking up the rest from reference TRBV19 and TRBJ2-1 gives the full variable domain: DGGITQSPKYLFRKEGQNVTLSCEQNLNHDAMYWYRQDPGQGLRLIYYSQIVNDFQKGDIAEGYSVSREKKESFPLTVTSAQKNPTAFYLCASRAIDNEQFFGPGTRLTVL.

The chain has TRBV4-1 and TRBJ2-7; 7 bases fit TRBD1. This CDR3 spans 14 amino acids. Germline CDR1 reads MGHRA; CDR2 reads YSYEKL. J gave up 3 bases and V 3 bases, and 5 bases lay outside the gene matches. The CDR3 is CASSQMGQNYEQYF. In nucleotides, the CDR3 is TGCGCCAGCAGCCAGATGGGACAGAACTACGAGCAGTACTTC.

The CDR3 DNA is TGTGCCAGCACCCCCGGGGATACGCAGTATTTT. Protein sequence: CASTPGDTQYF. The chain combines TRBV12-3 or TRBV12-4 with TRBJ2-3; unclear D gene. V was cut by 7 bases and J by 6 bases, with 8 bases left in between. This CDR3 is 11 amino acids long.

V and J are TRBV5-1 and TRBJ2-1, with D maybe TRBD1 (6 bases). Germline V CDR1 and CDR2: SGHRS, YFSETQ. The CDR3 totals 13 residues. Trimming shortened V by 4 bases and J by 4 bases, and 9 bases separated the two germline ends. Here the CDR3 reads CASSPTGYNEQFF. In nucleotides, the CDR3 is TGCGCCAGCAGCCCGACAGGATACAATGAGCAGTTCTTC.

The V gene is TRBV28, the J gene TRBJ2-1, with 10 nucleotides matching TRBD1. The CDR3 has 14 residues. The J segment lost 3 bases and the V segment lost 7 bases, leaving 3 bases of the junction unmatched. Germline CDR1 reads MDHEN; CDR2 reads SYDVKM. This CDR3 reads CASTRTGGYNEQFF. Here the CDR3 DNA reads TGTGCCAGCACAAGGACAGGGGGCTACAATGAGCAGTTCTTC.

Here the CDR3 reads CASSLYQGLSALHF. The DNA of the CDR3 is TGTGCCAGCAGCTTGTACCAGGGCCTATCGGCCCTCCACTTT. The rearrangement joins TRBV5-6 to TRBJ1-6, with TRBD1 as a possible D gene (5 bases). The germline V gene encodes CDR1 SGHDT and CDR2 YYEEEE. This CDR3 comprises 14 residues. Between the trimmed V and J ends, which lost 1 base and 14 bases, there was a span of 16 bases.

This chain uses TRBV28 with TRBJ2-1; D possibly corresponds to TRBD2 (6 bases). The CDR3 length is 15 residues. V lost 0 bases, J lost 4 bases, and 10 bases lay in between. Germline V gives CDR1 MDHEN, CDR2 SYDVKM. CDR3 DNA: TGTGCCAGCAGTTTATGGTCCGGGAGATACAATGAGCAGTTCTTC. As protein: CASSLWSGRYNEQFF.

This clone turned up a few times. The chain combines TRBV18 with TRBJ1-2; possibly TRBD1 for D (5 bases). V was clipped by 3 bases and J by 1 base, with 12 bases between them. CDR1 is KGHSH and CDR2 is LQKENI in the germline V gene. There are 15 residues in the CDR3. The CDR3 coding sequence is TGTGCCAGCTCACCGCAGACAAGGGGTAACTATGGCTACACCTTC. The encoded protein is CASSPQTRGNYGYTF.

The rearrangement uses TRBV3-1 (or the pseudogene TRBV3-2) and TRBJ1-1, with D unresolved. The CDR3 covers 13 residues. V shed 4 bases and J shed 4 bases, with 10 bases lying between them. Germline CDR1 LGHDT, CDR2 YNNKEL (reference sequence). The CDR3 DNA sequence: TGTGCCAGCAGCCGGACGGAGGGCACTGAAGCTTTCTTT. Translating gives CASSRTEGTEAFF.

This clone has only one observation. The chain uses TRBV2 and TRBJ2-5; perhaps TRBD2 as D (6 bases). Germline values: CDR1 SNHLY, CDR2 FYNNEI. Trimming pared 7 bases from V and 1 base from J, leaving 13 bases between. This CDR3 contains 14 residues. DNA of the CDR3: TGTGCCAGCACGCCGGACTACATCCAAGAGACCCAGTACTTC. As protein: CASTPDYIQETQYF.

The V gene is TRBV5-1, the J gene TRBJ2-3; unclear D gene. Deletions cut 1 base from V and 6 bases from J, with 12 bases between. Germline V gene sequence: CDR1 SGHRS, CDR2 YFSETQ. There are 14 residues in the CDR3. The CDR3 bases are TGCGCCAGCAGCTTGTCAGCGCAGAGGGATACGCAGTATTTT. Translating gives CASSLSAQRDTQYF.

The rearrangement links TRBV6-5 to TRBJ2-2; D might be TRBD1 (5 bases). The V and J ends lost 6 bases and 1 base respectively, with 12 bases between them. Germline lookup yields CDR1 MNHEY and CDR2 SVGAGI. The CDR3 is made up of 15 amino acids. The CDR3 bases are TGTGCCAGCAGGGTCCTAGGGGAGAACACCGGGGAGCTGTTTTTT. This sequence encodes CASRVLGENTGELFF.

The genes are TRBV5-1 and TRBJ2-7; 7 bases match TRBD1. J was trimmed by 4 bases and V by 0 bases; bases with no gene match: 7. This CDR3 contains 15 residues. Germline assignment: CDR1 SGHRS and CDR2 YFSETQ. CDR3 amino acids: CASSLEVQGVYEQYF. The CDR3 coding sequence is TGCGCCAGCAGCTTGGAGGTGCAGGGGGTATACGAGCAGTACTTC.

This clone was picked up one time. The chain is built from TRBV7-3 and TRBJ2-3; 8 bases fit TRBD2. Germline loops: CDR1 SGHTA, CDR2 FQGTGA. The trim removed 2 bases at V and 0 bases at J, leaving 16 bases unmatched. The CDR3 spans 20 residues. The CDR3, as DNA: TGTGCCAGCAGCTTAGTCGGGCCGGCGGCTAGCGGGTCAAGCACAGATACGCAGTATTTT. This gives the protein CASSLVGPAASGSSTDTQYF.

The chain is built from TRBV5-1 and TRBJ2-5; 7 bases fit TRBD2. This CDR3 has 14 amino acids. Germline values: CDR1 SGHRS, CDR2 YFSETQ. V gave up 4 bases and J gave up 5 bases; unmatched junction bases: 8. The CDR3 DNA reads TGCGCCAGCAGCCGAATCGGGGGGATGGAGACCCAGTACTTC. Translated: CASSRIGGMETQYF.

The genes are TRBV10-3 and TRBJ2-1; possible D gene TRBD2, 6 bases. This CDR3 has 13 residues. V lost 2 bases and J lost 8, with 10 bases in between. Per the germline V gene, CDR1 is ENHRY and CDR2 is SYGVKD. The CDR3, as DNA: TGTGCCATCAGTGAGGGGGGGAGCGATGAGCAGTTCTTC. Translated: CAISEGGSDEQFF.

Comment on this clone: One end of the junction fails to match germline, which may point to a read error. The chain combines TRBV7-2 with TRBJ2-7; a possible D gene is TRBD2 (5 bases). There are 14 residues in the CDR3. CDR1 is SGHTA and CDR2 is FQGNSA in the germline V gene. The CDR3 protein is CASGLRAGIHEQYF. As DNA, the CDR3 is TGTGCCAGCGGCTTGAGGGCTGGCATTCACGAGCAGTACTTC. Supplemented by reference TRBV7-2 and TRBJ2-7, the full variable domain reads GAGVSQSPSNKVTEKGKDVELRCDPISGHTALYWYRQSLGQGLEFLIYFQGNSAPDKSGLPSDRFSAERTGGSVSTLTIQRTQQEDSAVYLCASGLRAGIHEQYFGPGTRLTVT.

The chain links TRBV5-6 to TRBJ1-5, with 9 bases that match TRBD1. V was clipped by 4 bases and J by 2 bases; unmatched bases: 1. Germline assignment: CDR1 SGHDT and CDR2 YYEEEE. The CDR3 totals 14 residues. The CDR3 DNA reads as TGTGCCAGCAGCCGGACAGGGGGCAATCAGCCCCAGCATTTT. Translated, it gives CASSRTGGNQPQHF.

This clone was observed at least ten times. The V call is TRBV24-1, the J call TRBJ2-2; D is unclear. Germline assignment: CDR1 KGHDR and CDR2 SFDVKD. CDR3 length: 14 amino acids. The V end lost 4 bases, the J end lost 2 bases, and 7 bases lay between the germline ends. CDR3 DNA: TGTGCCACCAGTGAGGTTACTAACACCGGGGAGCTGTTTTTT. Translated: CATSEVTNTGELFF.

The CDR3 DNA reads TGTGCCAGCAGCTCTGGGCCGACTAGTTATGAGCAGTTCTTC. Amino acid sequence: CASSSGPTSYEQFF. The chain has TRBV11-2 and TRBJ2-1; maybe TRBD2 (6 bases). This CDR3 is built from 14 residues. V dropped 4 bases and J dropped 8 bases, with 15 bases sitting between them. From germline, CDR1 is SGHAT and CDR2 FQNNGV.